The entry below describes one TCR beta chain. As yet, its antigen is unknown. Produced via immunoSEQ multiplex PCR; TCRdb's table is partial and in-frame only. This sample yields around 530 clones, of which 90% are seen a single time; 22% belongs to the top ten. The source of the sample is a study of primary melanoma T cells and metastatic recurrence. For the study at large: Tumors were T2–T4 primary melanomas thicker than 1 mm. Whole-study results and caveats: T-cell fraction reportedly outperformed other histopathological variables added to thickness. A tumor T-cell fraction above 20% appeared protective. Independent of thickness, ulceration, mitotic rate and age, T-cell fraction reportedly predicted outcome.

The specimen sequenced was melanoma tumor tissue. The sequence derives from a human donor with melanoma.

The CDR3 DNA reads TGTGCCAGTAGTATCTGGGGAGAGACCCAGTACTTC. Translating gives CASSIWGETQYF. The rearrangement joins TRBV19 to TRBJ2-5, with D unclear. V gave up 3 bases and J gave up 4 bases, with 6 bases separating them. The CDR3 extends over 12 amino acids. In germline, CDR1 is LNHDA, CDR2 SQIVND (reference sequence).